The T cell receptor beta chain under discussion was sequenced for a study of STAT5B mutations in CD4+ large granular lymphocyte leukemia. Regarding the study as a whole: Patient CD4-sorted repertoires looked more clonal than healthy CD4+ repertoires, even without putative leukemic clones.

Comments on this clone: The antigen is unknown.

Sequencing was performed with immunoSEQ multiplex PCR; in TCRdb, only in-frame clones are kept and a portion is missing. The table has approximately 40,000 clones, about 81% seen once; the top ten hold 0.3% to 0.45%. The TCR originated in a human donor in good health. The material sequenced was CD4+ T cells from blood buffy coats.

The CDR3 DNA reads TGTGCCAGCAGCAAAAGGGGAGGGCTGACCGGGGAGCTGTTTTTT. This codes for CASSKRGGLTGELFF. The genes are TRBV7-2 and TRBJ2-2; 7 nucleotides line up with TRBD2. The CDR3 runs to 15 residues. The germline gives CDR1 SGHTA, CDR2 FQGNSA. The V gene end was trimmed by 5 bases and the J gene end by 5 bases; junction bases not matched to a gene: 8. The full variable domain, its missing parts supplied by reference TRBV7-2 and TRBJ2-2, is GAGVSQSPSNKVTEKGKDVELRCDPISGHTALYWYRQSLGQGLEFLIYFQGNSAPDKSGLPSDRFSAERTGGSVSTLTIQRTQQEDSAVYLCASSKRGGLTGELFFGEGSRLTVL.